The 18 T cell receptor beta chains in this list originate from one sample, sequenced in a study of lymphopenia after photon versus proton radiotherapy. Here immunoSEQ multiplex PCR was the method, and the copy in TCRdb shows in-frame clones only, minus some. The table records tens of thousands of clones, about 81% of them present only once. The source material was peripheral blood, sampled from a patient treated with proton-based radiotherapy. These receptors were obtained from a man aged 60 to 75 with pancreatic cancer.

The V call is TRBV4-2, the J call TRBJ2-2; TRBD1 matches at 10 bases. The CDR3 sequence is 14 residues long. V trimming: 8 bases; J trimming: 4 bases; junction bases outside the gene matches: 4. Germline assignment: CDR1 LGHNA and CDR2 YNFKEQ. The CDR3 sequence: CASETGGGTGELFF. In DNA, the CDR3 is TGTGCCAGCGAGACAGGGGGCGGCACCGGGGAGCTGTTTTTT.

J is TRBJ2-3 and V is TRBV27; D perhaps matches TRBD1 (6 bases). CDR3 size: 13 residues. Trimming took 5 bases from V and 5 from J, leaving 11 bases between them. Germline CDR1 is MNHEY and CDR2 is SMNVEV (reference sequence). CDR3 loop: CASSQQGIDTQYF. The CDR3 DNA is TGTGCCAGCAGTCAACAGGGAATAGATACGCAGTATTTT.

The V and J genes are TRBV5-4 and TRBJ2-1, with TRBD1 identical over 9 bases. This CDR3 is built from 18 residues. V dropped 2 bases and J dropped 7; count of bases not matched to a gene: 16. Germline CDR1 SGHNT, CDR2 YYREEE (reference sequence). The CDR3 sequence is CASSLSPQGANNANEQFF. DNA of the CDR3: TGTGCCAGCAGCTTATCCCCACAGGGGGCAAATAACGCAAATGAGCAGTTCTTC. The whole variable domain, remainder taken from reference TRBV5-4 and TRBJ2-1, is ETGVTQSPTHLIKTRGQQVTLRCSSQSGHNTVSWYQQALGQGPQFIFQYYREEENGRGNFPPRFSGLQFPNYSSELNVNALELDDSALYLCASSLSPQGANNANEQFFGPGTRLTVL.

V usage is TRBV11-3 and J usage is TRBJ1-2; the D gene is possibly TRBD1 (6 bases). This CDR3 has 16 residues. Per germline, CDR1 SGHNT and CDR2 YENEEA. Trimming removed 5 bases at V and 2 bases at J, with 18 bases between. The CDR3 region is CASSGGSGTLNYGYTF. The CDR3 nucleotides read TGTGCCAGCAGCGGGGGATCCGGGACACTGAACTATGGCTACACCTTC.

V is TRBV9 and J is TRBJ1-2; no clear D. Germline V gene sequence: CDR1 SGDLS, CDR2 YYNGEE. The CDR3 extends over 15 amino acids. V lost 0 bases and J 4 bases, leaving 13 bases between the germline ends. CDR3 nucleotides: TGTGCCAGCAGCGTAGATGTTTTGCTTCCCTATGGCTACACCTTC. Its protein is CASSVDVLLPYGYTF. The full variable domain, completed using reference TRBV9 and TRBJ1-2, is DSGVTQTPKHLITATGQRVTLRCSPRSGDLSVYWYQQSLDQGLQFLIQYYNGEERAKGNILERFSAQQFPDLHSELNLSSLELGDSALYFCASSVDVLLPYGYTFGSGTRLTVV.

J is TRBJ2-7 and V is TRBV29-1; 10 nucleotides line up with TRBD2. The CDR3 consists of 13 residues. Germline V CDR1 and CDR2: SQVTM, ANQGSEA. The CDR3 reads CRLLAGETYEQYF. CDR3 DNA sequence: TGCAGGCTTCTAGCGGGGGAGACCTACGAGCAGTACTTC.

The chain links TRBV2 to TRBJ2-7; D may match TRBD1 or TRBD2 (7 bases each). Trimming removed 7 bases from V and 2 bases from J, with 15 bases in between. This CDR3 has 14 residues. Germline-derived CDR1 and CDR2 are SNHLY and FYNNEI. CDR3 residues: CASKNSGTAYEQYF. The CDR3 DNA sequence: TGTGCCAGCAAAAACAGCGGGACAGCCTACGAGCAGTACTTC. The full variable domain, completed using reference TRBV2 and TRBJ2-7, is EPEVTQTPSHQVTQMGQEVILRCVPISNHLYFYWYRQILGQKVEFLVSFYNNEISEKSEIFDDQFSVERPDGSNFTLKIRSTKLEDSAMYFCASKNSGTAYEQYFGPGTRLTVT.

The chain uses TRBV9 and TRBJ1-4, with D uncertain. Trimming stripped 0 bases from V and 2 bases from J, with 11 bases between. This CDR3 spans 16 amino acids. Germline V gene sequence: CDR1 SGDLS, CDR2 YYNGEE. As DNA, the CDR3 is TGTGCCAGCAGCGTAGGATTTTCCGGGACTAATGAAAAACTGTTTTTT. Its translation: CASSVGFSGTNEKLFF.

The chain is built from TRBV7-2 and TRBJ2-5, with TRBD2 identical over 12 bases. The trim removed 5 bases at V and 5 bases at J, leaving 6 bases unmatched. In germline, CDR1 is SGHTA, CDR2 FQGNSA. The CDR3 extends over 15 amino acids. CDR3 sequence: CASSRLAGVGETQYF. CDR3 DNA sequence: TGTGCCAGCAGCCGACTAGCGGGAGTTGGGGAGACCCAGTACTTC. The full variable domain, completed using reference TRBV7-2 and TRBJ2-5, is GAGVSQSPSNKVTEKGKDVELRCDPISGHTALYWYRQSLGQGLEFLIYFQGNSAPDKSGLPSDRFSAERTGGSVSTLTIQRTQQEDSAVYLCASSRLAGVGETQYFGPGTRLLVL.

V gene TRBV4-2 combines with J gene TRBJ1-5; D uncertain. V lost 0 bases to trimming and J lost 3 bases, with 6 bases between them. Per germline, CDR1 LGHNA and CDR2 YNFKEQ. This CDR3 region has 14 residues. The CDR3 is CASSQEGLNQPQHF. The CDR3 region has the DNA TGTGCCAGCAGCCAAGAGGGTCTCAATCAGCCCCAGCATTTT.

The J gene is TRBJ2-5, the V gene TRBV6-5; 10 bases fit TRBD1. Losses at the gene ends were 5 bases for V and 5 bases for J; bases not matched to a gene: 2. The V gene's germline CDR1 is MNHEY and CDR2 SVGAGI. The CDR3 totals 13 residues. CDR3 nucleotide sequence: TGTGCCAGCAGTAGGGACAGGGGCGAGACCCAGTACTTC. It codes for CASSRDRGETQYF.

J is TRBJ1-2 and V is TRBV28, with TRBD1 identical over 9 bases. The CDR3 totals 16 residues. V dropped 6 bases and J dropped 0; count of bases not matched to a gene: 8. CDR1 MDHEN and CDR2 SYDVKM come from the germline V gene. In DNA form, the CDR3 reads TGTGCCAGCAGCACCTCGACAGGGGGGTCTAACTATGGCTACACCTTC. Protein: CASSTSTGGSNYGYTF.

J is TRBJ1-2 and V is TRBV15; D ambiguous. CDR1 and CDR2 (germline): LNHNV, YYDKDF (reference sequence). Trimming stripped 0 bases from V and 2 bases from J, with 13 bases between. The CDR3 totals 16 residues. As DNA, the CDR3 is TGTGCCACCAGCAGAGACCTTGACGGACGGAACTATGGCTACACCTTC. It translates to CATSRDLDGRNYGYTF.

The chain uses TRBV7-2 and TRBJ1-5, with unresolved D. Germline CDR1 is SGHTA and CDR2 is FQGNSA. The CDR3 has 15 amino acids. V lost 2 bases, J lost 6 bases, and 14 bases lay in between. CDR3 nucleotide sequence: TGTGCCAGCAGCTTACTCAAGATGGTCGGTCAGCCCCAGCATTTT. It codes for CASSLLKMVGQPQHF.

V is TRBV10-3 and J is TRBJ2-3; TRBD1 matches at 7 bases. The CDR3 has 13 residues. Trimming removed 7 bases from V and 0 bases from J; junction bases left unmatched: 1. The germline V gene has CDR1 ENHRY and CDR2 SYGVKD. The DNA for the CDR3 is TGTGCCATCAAACAGGGGAGCACAGATACGCAGTATTTT. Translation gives CAIKQGSTDTQYF.

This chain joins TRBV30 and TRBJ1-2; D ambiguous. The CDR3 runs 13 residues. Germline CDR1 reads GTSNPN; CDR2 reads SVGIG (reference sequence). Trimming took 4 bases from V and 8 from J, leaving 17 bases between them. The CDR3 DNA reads TGTGCCTGGAAGCAGGACCACTCGGGAGGCTACACCTTC. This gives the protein CAWKQDHSGGYTF.

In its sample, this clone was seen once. Here the CDR3 DNA reads TGCGCCAGCAGCTTGTTTTCGGGAGGTTTCGAGCAGTACTTC. Amino acid sequence: CASSLFSGGFEQYF. The chain employs TRBV5-1 and TRBJ2-7; 7 nucleotides match TRBD2. The CDR3 runs 14 residues. The germline V gene has CDR1 SGHRS and CDR2 YFSETQ. The junction had 7 bases not matched to a gene; V was cut back by 1 base and J by 6 bases. Complete variable domain (other parts from reference TRBV5-1 and TRBJ2-7): KAGVTQTPRYLIKTRGQQVTLSCSPISGHRSVSWYQQTPGQGLQFLFEYFSETQRNKGNFPGRFSGRQFSNSRSEMNVSTLELGDSALYLCASSLFSGGFEQYFGPGTRLTVT.

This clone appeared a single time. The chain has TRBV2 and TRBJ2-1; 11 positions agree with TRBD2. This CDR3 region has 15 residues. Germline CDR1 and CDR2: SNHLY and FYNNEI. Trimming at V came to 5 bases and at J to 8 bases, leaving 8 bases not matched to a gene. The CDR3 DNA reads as TGTGCCAGCAGTCCCGGGACTAGCGGAGTGGATGAGCAGTTCTTC. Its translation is CASSPGTSGVDEQFF.